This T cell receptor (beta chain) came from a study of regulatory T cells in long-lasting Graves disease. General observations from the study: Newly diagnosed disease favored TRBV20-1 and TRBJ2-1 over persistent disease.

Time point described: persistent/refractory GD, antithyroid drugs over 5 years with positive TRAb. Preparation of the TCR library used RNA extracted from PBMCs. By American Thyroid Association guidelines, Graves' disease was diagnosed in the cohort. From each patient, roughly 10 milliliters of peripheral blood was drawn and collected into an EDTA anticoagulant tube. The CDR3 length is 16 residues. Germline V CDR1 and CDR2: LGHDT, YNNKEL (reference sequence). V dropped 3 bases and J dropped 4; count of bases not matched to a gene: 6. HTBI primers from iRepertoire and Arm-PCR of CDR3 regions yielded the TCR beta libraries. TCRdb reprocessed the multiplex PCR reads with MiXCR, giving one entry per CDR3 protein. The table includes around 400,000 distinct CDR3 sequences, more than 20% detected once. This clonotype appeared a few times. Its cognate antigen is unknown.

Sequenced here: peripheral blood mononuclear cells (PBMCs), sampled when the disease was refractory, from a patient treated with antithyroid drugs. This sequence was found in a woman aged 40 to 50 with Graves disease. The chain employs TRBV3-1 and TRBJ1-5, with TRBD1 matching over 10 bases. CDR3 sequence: CASSQTPGQGNQPQHF. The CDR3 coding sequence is TGTGCCAGCAGCCAGACACCGGGACAGGGGAATCAGCCCCAGCATTTT.